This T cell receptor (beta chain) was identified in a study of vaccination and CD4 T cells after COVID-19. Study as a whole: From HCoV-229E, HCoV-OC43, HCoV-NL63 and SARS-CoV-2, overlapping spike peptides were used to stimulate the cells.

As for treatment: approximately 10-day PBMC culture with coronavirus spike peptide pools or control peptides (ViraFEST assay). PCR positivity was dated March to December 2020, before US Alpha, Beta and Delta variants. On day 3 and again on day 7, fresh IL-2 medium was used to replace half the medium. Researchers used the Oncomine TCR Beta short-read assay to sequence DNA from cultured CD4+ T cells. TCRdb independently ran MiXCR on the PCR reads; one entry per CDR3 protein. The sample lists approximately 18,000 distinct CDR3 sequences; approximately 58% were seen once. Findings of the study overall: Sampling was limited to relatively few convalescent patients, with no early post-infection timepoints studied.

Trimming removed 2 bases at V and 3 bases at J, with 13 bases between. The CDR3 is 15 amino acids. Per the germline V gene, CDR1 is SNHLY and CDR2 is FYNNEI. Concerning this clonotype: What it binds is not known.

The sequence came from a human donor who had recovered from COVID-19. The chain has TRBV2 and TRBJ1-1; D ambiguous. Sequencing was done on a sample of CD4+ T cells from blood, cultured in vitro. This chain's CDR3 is CASSERQWRDTEAFF. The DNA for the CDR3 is TGTGCCAGCAGTGAAAGGCAATGGAGGGACACTGAAGCTTTCTTT.